Below, 9 T cell receptor beta chains from the same sample are listed, as sequenced in a study of T cells after yellow fever vaccination. Each CDR3 protein gets one entry after TCRdb re-called the 5' RACE reads with MiXCR. This sample has more than 350,000 distinct CDR3 sequences, with 11% found just once. The specimen comprised PBMCs, sampled on the day of the first yellow fever vaccination. The receptors shown here come from a man younger than 35 who received the YFV17D yellow fever vaccine.

This clonotype was seen ten or more times. V is TRBV7-2 and J is TRBJ2-5; D ambiguous. The CDR3 is made up of 12 amino acids. V lost 3 bases to trimming and J lost 1 base, with 3 bases between them. CDR1 and CDR2 (germline): SGHTA, FQGNSA. Here the CDR3 reads CASSFFQETQYF. The DNA of the CDR3 is TGTGCCAGCAGCTTCTTCCAAGAGACCCAGTACTTC.

The V call is TRBV12-3 or TRBV12-4, the J call TRBJ1-2; possibly TRBD1 for D (5 bases). V shed 3 bases and J shed 2 bases, with 10 bases lying between them. The CDR3 runs to 14 residues. CDR3 residues: CASSFLGGNYGYTF. In DNA form, the CDR3 reads TGTGCCAGCAGTTTCTTGGGGGGAAACTATGGCTACACCTTC.

This clonotype showed up just a few times. The genes are TRBV11-1 and TRBJ2-7, with 9 bases matching TRBD2. The CDR3 extends over 18 amino acids. V shed 0 bases, J shed 2 bases, and the junction held 11 bases outside the gene matches. CDR1 is SGHAT, CDR2 FQDESV, per germline (reference sequence). The CDR3 nucleotides read TGTGCCAGCAGCTTAGCCCAGGTCGGAGCGGGGGGTCCCTACGAGCAGTACTTC. This translates into CASSLAQVGAGGPYEQYF.

The V call is TRBV6-4, the J call TRBJ1-1, with D possibly matching TRBD1 (6 bases). Trimming removed 6 bases from V and 4 bases from J, with 15 bases in between. This CDR3 has 14 amino acids. CDR1 MRHNA and CDR2 SNTAGT come from the germline V gene. CDR3 protein: CASRTGEGSTEAFF. The DNA for the CDR3 is TGTGCCAGCAGGACAGGCGAGGGGAGCACTGAAGCTTTCTTT.

This clonotype was observed a handful of times. The chain carries TRBV10-3 and TRBJ1-4, with 8 bases aligning to TRBD1. The CDR3 has 13 residues. Germline V CDR1 and CDR2: ENHRY, SYGVKD. J gave up 7 bases and V 10 bases, and 8 bases lay outside the gene matches. The CDR3 region has the DNA TGTGCCACCAAGACAGGGGACCGTGAAAAACTGTTTTTT. Its protein product is CATKTGDREKLFF.

The chain carries TRBV15 and TRBJ2-1; D is undetermined. Trimming took 0 bases from V and 7 from J, leaving 10 bases between them. CDR1 and CDR2 (germline): LNHNV, YYDKDF (reference sequence). The CDR3 loop spans 14 amino acids. The CDR3 bases are TGTGCCACCAGCAGAGATCAACACGGGAATGAGCAGTTCTTC. Translating gives CATSRDQHGNEQFF.

The chain has TRBV6-5 and TRBJ2-7; TRBD1 matches 7 bases. This CDR3 contains 14 residues. Germline V gives CDR1 MNHEY, CDR2 SVGAGI. J gave up 1 base and V 5 bases, and 5 bases lay outside the gene matches. DNA of the CDR3: TGTGCCAGCAGTCACCGGGACAGATCCTACGAGCAGTACTTC. Translated: CASSHRDRSYEQYF.

This clonotype was detected many times. The rearrangement joins TRBV27 to TRBJ2-1; D not resolved. This CDR3 comprises 14 residues. The V end was cut by 3 bases, the J end by 5 bases, with 11 bases between. Germline-derived CDR1 and CDR2 are MNHEY and SMNVEV (reference sequence). This CDR3 is CASSLAGPHNEQFF. DNA for the CDR3: TGTGCCAGCAGTTTGGCCGGGCCACACAATGAGCAGTTCTTC.

The table lists this clonotype with a few counts. The rearrangement uses TRBV7-3 and TRBJ2-5; TRBD1 matches at 8 bases. The length of the CDR3 is 17 residues. V shed 1 base and J 5 bases; nucleotides not matched to a gene: 12. Germline-derived CDR1 and CDR2 are SGHTA and FQGTGA. CDR3 DNA: TGTGCCAGCAGCTTAAACTCAGCGGGCAGGGGGCAGGAGACCCAGTACTTC. Protein: CASSLNSAGRGQETQYF.